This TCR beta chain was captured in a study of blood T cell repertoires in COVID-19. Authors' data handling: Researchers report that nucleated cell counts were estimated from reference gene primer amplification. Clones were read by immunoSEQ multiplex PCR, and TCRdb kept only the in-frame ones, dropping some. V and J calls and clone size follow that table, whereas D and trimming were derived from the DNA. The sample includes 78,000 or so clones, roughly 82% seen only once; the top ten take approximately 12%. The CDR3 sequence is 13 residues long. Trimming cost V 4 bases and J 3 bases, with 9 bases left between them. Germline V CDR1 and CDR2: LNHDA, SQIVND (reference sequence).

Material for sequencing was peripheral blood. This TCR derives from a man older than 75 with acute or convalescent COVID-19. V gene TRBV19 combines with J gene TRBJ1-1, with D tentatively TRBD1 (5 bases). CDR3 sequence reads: CASSKGVDTEAFF. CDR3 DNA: TGTGCCAGTAGTAAAGGGGTTGACACTGAAGCTTTCTTT.